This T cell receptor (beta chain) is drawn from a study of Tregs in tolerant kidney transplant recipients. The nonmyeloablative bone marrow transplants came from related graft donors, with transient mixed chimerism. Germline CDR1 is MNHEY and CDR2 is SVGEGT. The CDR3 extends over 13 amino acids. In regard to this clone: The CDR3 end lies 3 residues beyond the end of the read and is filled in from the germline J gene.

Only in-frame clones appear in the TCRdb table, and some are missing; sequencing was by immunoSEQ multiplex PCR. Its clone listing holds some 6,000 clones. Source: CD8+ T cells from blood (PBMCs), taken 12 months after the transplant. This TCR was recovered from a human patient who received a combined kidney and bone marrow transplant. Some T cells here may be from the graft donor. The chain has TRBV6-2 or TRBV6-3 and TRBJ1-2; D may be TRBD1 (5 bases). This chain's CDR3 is CPTYRQLIYGYTF. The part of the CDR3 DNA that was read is TGTCCCACTTATAGACAGCTGATCTATGGC.